The entry below gives a single T cell receptor (beta chain) sequence along with its context. Assay: immunoSEQ multiplex PCR; the TCRdb copy retains only in-frame clones and omits some. The repertoire holds over 100,000 clones, around 87% seen once, with 2% to 2.5% in the top ten. Trimming removed 7 bases at V and 9 bases at J, with 23 bases between. There are 15 residues in the CDR3. Germline assignment: CDR1 SNHLY and CDR2 FYNNEI. The record originates from a study of blood T cell repertoires in COVID-19. Study-level background: Material from acute and convalescent COVID-19 was sourced from the United States, Italy and Spain.

The chain uses TRBV2 and TRBJ2-3, with a weak D call TRBD1 (6 bases). Sequencing input: peripheral blood. The sequence was obtained from a man aged 50-60 years with active COVID-19. The CDR3 here is CASNPDRSRMGTQYF. The CDR3 region has the DNA TGTGCCAGCAATCCAGACAGGAGCCGCATGGGGACGCAGTATTTT.